Listed below are T cell receptor beta chains from one sample, sequenced in a study of T-cell reconstitution after alpha-beta-depleted transplantation in children. TCRdb called the PCR reads again in MiXCR, with one record for every CDR3 protein. This table holds 380,000 or so distinct CDR3 sequences, about 14% found once. Sequencing used PBMCs, obtained from the stem cell graft. These receptors originate from a human donor who donated a stem cell graft to a child with Fanconi anemia. CDR3s include the opening cysteine and the closing phenylalanine or tryptophan. The D gene is left open where the match is weak. Part of the rows lack a size; the others show once, few, many or a class for expanded clones.

>TRBV4-2|NA|NA|TRBJ1-1
CASSLQPTTDFMNTEAFF
>TRBV10-2|NA|NA|TRBJ2-3
CASGGLQYF
>TRBV29-1|TRBD1|many|TRBJ2-1
CSVALTGFSYNEQFF
>TRBV19|TRBD1|few|TRBJ1-1
CRGQVNTEAFF
>TRBV11-1|NA|NA|TRBJ1-1
CASSLGHFEAFF
>TRBV6-1|NA|NA|TRBJ2-5
CASIGTTETQYF
>TRBV12-3/TRBV12-4|TRBD1|many|TRBJ2-2
CASSPTGRTGELFF
>TRBV12-3/TRBV12-4|NA|NA|TRBJ1-2
CASSGGGVQVYGYTF
>TRBV7-6|NA|NA|TRBJ2-5
CASSRNLGQETQYF
>TRBV4-3|NA|NA|TRBJ2-5
CASSQALGGRRETQYF
>TRBV29-1|TRBD1|many|TRBJ2-5
CSVEWDRPSQETQYF
>TRBV28|NA|few|TRBJ2-1
CASSLPTSYNEQFF
>TRBV12-3/TRBV12-4|TRBD1|many|TRBJ2-2
CASTGQGTGELFF
>TRBV5-1|NA|NA|TRBJ2-3
CASSDSPGSFSPDTQYF
>TRBV7-6|NA|many|TRBJ1-5
CASSLKAAQPQHF